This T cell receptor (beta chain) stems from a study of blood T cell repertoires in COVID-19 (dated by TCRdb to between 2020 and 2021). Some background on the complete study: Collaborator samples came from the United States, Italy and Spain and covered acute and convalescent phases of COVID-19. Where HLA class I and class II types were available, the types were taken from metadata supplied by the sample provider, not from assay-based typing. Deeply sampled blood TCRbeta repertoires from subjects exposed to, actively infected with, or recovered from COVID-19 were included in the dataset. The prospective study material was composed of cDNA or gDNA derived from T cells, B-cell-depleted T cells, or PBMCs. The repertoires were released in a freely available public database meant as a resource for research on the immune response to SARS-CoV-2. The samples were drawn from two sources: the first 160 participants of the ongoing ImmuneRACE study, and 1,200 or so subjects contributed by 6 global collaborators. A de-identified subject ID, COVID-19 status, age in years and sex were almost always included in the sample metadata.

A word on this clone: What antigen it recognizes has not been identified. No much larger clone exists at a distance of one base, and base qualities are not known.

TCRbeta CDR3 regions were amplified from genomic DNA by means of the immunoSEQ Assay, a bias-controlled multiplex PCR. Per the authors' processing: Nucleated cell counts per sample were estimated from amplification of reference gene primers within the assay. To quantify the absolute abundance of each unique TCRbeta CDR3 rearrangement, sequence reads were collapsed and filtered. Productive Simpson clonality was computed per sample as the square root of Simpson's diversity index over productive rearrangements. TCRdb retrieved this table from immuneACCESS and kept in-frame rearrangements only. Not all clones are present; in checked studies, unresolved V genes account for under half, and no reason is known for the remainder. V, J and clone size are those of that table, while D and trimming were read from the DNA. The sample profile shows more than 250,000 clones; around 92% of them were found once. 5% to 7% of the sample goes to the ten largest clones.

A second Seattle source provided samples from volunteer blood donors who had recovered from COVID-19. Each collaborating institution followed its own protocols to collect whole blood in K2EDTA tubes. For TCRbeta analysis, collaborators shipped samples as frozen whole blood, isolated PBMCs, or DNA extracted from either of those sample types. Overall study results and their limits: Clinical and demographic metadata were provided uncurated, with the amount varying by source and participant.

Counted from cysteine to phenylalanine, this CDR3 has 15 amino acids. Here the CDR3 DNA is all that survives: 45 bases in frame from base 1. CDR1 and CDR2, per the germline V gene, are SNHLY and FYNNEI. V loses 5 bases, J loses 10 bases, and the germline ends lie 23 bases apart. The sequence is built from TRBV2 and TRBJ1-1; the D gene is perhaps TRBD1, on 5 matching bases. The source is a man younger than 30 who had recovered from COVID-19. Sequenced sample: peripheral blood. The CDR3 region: CASSMNEDSDLSAFF. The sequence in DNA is TGTGCCAGCAGTATGAATGAAGACAGCGACCTTTCAGCTTTCTTT.